The rows below give T cell receptor beta chains drawn from one sample of a study of blood T cell repertoires in COVID-19. Data came from immunoSEQ multiplex PCR; TCRdb stores just in-frame clones and leaves some out. The sample carries 220,000 or so clones, 86% recorded once. Material: peripheral blood. The receptors shown here come from a woman aged 45-65 years with COVID-19, enrolled during active disease. The CDR3 runs from the conserved cysteine through the conserved F or W. The D gene is left open where the match is weak. The size of a clone is reported for some rows only, either as once, few or many, or as a class for expanded clones.

TRBJ1-3,.,TRBV20-1,TRBD1,CSASRGQGAGNTIYF,TGCAGTGCTAGTCGCGGACAGGGGGCAGGAAACACCATATATTTT
TRBJ2-5,.,TRBV11-2,TRBD1,CASAHGTGYYRETQYF,TGTGCCAGCGCACACGGGACAGGGTATTATCGGGAGACCCAGTACTTC
TRBJ1-5,.,TRBV19,TRBD1,CASSIDRRRTGYQPQHF,TGTGCCAGTAGTATAGATCGTAGGAGGACAGGTTATCAGCCCCAGCATTTT
TRBJ1-2,once,TRBV3-1/TRBV3-2,.,CASSQGAAIINYGYTF,TGTGCCAGCAGCCAAGGGGCAGCCATAATTAACTATGGCTACACCTTC
TRBJ2-1,.,TRBV27,.,CASSQLPTGIEQFF,TGTGCCAGCAGTCAACTCCCTACAGGGATTGAGCAGTTCTTC
TRBJ1-2,.,TRBV2,.,CASSDAGVSGYGYTF,TGTGCCAGCAGTGATGCAGGGGTTTCGGGCTATGGCTACACCTTC
TRBJ2-1,.,TRBV28,TRBD2,CASSLTGGHNEQFF,TGTGCCAGCAGTTTGACGGGGGGGCACAATGAGCAGTTCTTC
TRBJ1-4,.,TRBV11-2,.,CASSESVQVMFF,TGTGCCAGCAGCGAAAGTGTACAAGTCATGTTTTTT
TRBJ2-3,.,TRBV28,.,CASSSDTDGTDTQYF,TGTGCCAGCAGTTCGGACACAGACGGCACAGATACGCAGTATTTT
TRBJ2-3,.,TRBV19,.,CASRERLPDTQYF,TGTGCCAGTAGGGAAAGACTACCAGATACGCAGTATTTT
TRBJ1-2,few,TRBV19,.,CASSIVVGEPPNYGYTF,TGTGCCAGTAGTATAGTCGTGGGAGAACCCCCTAACTATGGCTACACCTTC
TRBJ2-7,.,TRBV2,.,CASRARLLTYEQYF,TGTGCCAGCAGAGCGCGACTTCTCACCTACGAGCAGTACTTC
TRBJ1-1,.,TRBV10-3,TRBD1,CAISPRTGLNTEAFF,TGTGCCATCAGCCCCCGGACAGGGTTGAACACTGAAGCTTTCTTT
TRBJ2-5,.,TRBV30,.,CAWSGRVAGGETQYF,TGTGCCTGGAGTGGTAGGGTTGCGGGCGGGGAGACCCAGTACTTC
TRBJ1-4,.,TRBV15,TRBD1,CATSRDAGGNEKLFF,TGTGCCACCAGCAGAGATGCAGGGGGTAATGAAAAACTGTTTTTT
TRBJ2-5,.,TRBV3-1/TRBV3-2,TRBD1,CASSPDRAKTQYF,TGTGCCAGCAGCCCAGACAGGGCGAAGACCCAGTACTTC
TRBJ2-7,.,TRBV20-1,.,CSAGVSYEQYF,TGCAGCGCAGGGGTTTCCTACGAGCAGTACTTC
TRBJ1-1,.,TRBV28,.,CASSLGRITEAFF,TGTGCCAGCAGTTTAGGGAGGATCACTGAAGCTTTCTTT
TRBJ2-1,.,TRBV6-6,TRBD2,CASTSRRGANEQFF,TGTGCCAGCACCTCGAGGCGGGGGGCCAATGAGCAGTTCTTC
TRBJ2-1,.,TRBV27,TRBD2,CASKIAGFGNEQFF,TGTGCCAGCAAGATAGCGGGGTTTGGAAATGAGCAGTTCTTC
TRBJ1-2,.,TRBV4-1,TRBD1,CASSPTQDRGGYGYTF,TGCGCCAGCAGCCCCACACAGGACAGGGGAGGTTATGGCTACACCTTC
TRBJ2-1,.,TRBV6-6,.,CASSPDYFEQFF,TGTGCCAGCAGTCCGGACTATTTCGAGCAGTTCTTC